The 23 T cell receptor beta chains below were found in one sample sequenced in a study of OX40 agonist ivuxolimab in advanced cancers. Sequenced by immunoSEQ multiplex PCR; TCRdb stores in-frame clones only, minus some. The repertoire holds 95,000 or so clones, with around 90% as singletons. The source was CD4+ or CD8+ T cells sorted from blood, collected in a trial of the OX40 agonist ivuxolimab. The receptors originated from an adult with an advanced solid tumor such as melanoma, head and neck, liver or kidney cancer.

The V and J genes are TRBV30 and TRBJ2-7; 7 nucleotides align to TRBD1. Losses at the gene ends were 2 bases for V and 0 bases for J; bases not matched to a gene: 4. The CDR3 totals 14 residues. The germline CDR1 and CDR2 sequences are GTSNPN and SVGIG (reference sequence). CDR3 in DNA: TGTGCCTGGAGTTGGACAGGTAACTCCTACGAGCAGTACTTC. Amino acid sequence: CAWSWTGNSYEQYF.

This rearrangement joins TRBV5-1 to TRBJ2-5; TRBD2 might be the D (6 bases). The length of the CDR3 is 14 residues. Germline V gives CDR1 SGHRS, CDR2 YFSETQ. V lost 0 bases and J 4 bases, leaving 10 bases between the germline ends. This CDR3 is CASSLGRSGETQYF. The CDR3 DNA reads TGCGCCAGCAGCTTGGGGCGTAGCGGAGAGACCCAGTACTTC.

The chain couples TRBV25-1 to TRBJ1-1; D is ambiguous. CDR3 length: 13 amino acids. V was shortened by 5 bases and J by 2 bases, with 9 bases between the two germline ends. CDR1 MGHDK and CDR2 SYGVNS come from the germline V gene. CDR3 DNA: TGTGCCAGCAGTCCTCCCCACAACACTGAAGCTTTCTTT. It is translated as CASSPPHNTEAFF. Based on the CDR3 plus reference TRBV25-1 and TRBJ1-1, the full variable domain is EADIYQTPRYLVIGTGKKITLECSQTMGHDKMYWYQQDPGMELHLIHYSYGVNSTEKGDLSSESTVSRIRTEHFPLTLESARPSHTSQYLCASSPPHNTEAFFGQGTRLTVV.

The chain carries TRBV6-1 and TRBJ2-3, with 8 bases that match TRBD2. Germline V gives CDR1 MNHNS, CDR2 SASEGT. V lost 7 bases to trimming and J lost 5 bases; unmatched junction nucleotides: 8. The CDR3 is 14 residues long. This chain's CDR3 is CASTRTSFGDTQYF. The DNA for the CDR3 is TGTGCCAGCACCCGGACTAGCTTTGGAGATACGCAGTATTTT.

This rearrangement joins TRBV9 to TRBJ1-3; no clear D. The CDR3 has 15 residues. Per the germline V gene, CDR1 is SGDLS and CDR2 is YYNGEE. Deletions cut 0 bases from V and 0 bases from J, with 7 bases between. Here the CDR3 reads CASSVGQFSGNTIYF. CDR3 in DNA: TGTGCCAGCAGCGTAGGTCAGTTCTCTGGAAACACCATATATTTT.

J is TRBJ1-1 and V is TRBV18; TRBD1 is a possible D gene (5 bases). This CDR3 is 11 amino acids long. Germline V gives CDR1 KGHSH, CDR2 LQKENI. Trimming took 2 bases from V and 7 from J, leaving 5 bases between them. The CDR3 loop reads CASSPGGEAFF. DNA for the CDR3: TGTGCCAGCTCACCAGGGGGTGAAGCTTTCTTT.

The chain joins TRBV4-1 to TRBJ2-2; TRBD2 is a possible D gene (6 bases). The V gene's germline CDR1 is MGHRA and CDR2 YSYEKL. The V end was cut by 1 base, the J end by 0 bases, with 21 bases between. The CDR3 contains 20 residues. The CDR3 loop is CASSQVYRAGTLSNTGELFF. The CDR3 region has the DNA TGCGCCAGCAGCCAAGTCTACAGAGCGGGTACCCTCTCGAACACCGGGGAGCTGTTTTTT.

This clone was seen just once. The chain combines TRBV30 with TRBJ1-2, with unresolved D. The germline V gene encodes CDR1 GTSNPN and CDR2 SVGIG (reference sequence). The CDR3 is made up of 13 amino acids. V was cut by 5 bases and J by 0 bases, with 10 bases left in between. DNA for the CDR3: TGTGCCTGGTCACAGAGATCTAACTATGGCTACACCTTC. It is translated as CAWSQRSNYGYTF. The entire variable domain, with the rest obtained from reference TRBV30 and TRBJ1-2, is as follows: SQTIHQWPATLVQPVGSPLSLECTVEGTSNPNLYWYRQAAGRGLQLLFYSVGIGQISSEVPQNLSASRPQDRQFILSSKKLLLSDSGFYLCAWSQRSNYGYTFGSGTRLTVV.

The chain recombines TRBV7-2 with TRBJ2-1; TRBD1 or TRBD2 may be the D gene (5 bases each). V lost 6 bases and J lost 7, with 19 bases in between. CDR1 SGHTA and CDR2 FQGNSA come from the germline V gene. The CDR3 is 15 amino acids. CDR3 residues: CASRRSGPLRNEQFF. CDR3 DNA sequence: TGTGCCAGCAGGCGTTCGGGACCCCTAAGGAATGAGCAGTTCTTC. The full variable domain, rest sourced from reference TRBV7-2 and TRBJ2-1, is GAGVSQSPSNKVTEKGKDVELRCDPISGHTALYWYRQSLGQGLEFLIYFQGNSAPDKSGLPSDRFSAERTGGSVSTLTIQRTQQEDSAVYLCASRRSGPLRNEQFFGPGTRLTVL.

This clone was seen just once. The gene calls are TRBV4-2 and TRBJ2-5; D tentatively fits TRBD1 or TRBD2 (5 bases each). Trimming stripped 5 bases from V and 3 bases from J, with 13 bases between. This CDR3 comprises 14 residues. Germline loops: CDR1 LGHNA, CDR2 YNFKEQ. CDR3 DNA sequence: TGTGCCAGCAGCGACAGTGAGGGGAAAGAGACCCAGTACTTC. It yields the protein CASSDSEGKETQYF.

This clone was detected only once. The V gene is TRBV6-1, the J gene TRBJ2-7; 8 bases line up with TRBD2. This CDR3 is built from 13 residues. After removal of 7 bases from V and 4 bases from J, the junction contained 6 bases not matched to a gene. The germline CDR1 and CDR2 sequences are MNHNS and SASEGT. CDR3: CASTGGLGYEQYF. The CDR3 DNA follows: TGTGCCAGCACGGGGGGGCTAGGGTACGAGCAGTACTTC.

This clone was recorded once. CDR3 DNA: TGTGCCAGTAGTACTTCCGCAACTAATGAAAAACTGTTTTTT. Translated: CASSTSATNEKLFF. The chain links TRBV19 to TRBJ1-4; no reliable D call. Germline values: CDR1 LNHDA, CDR2 SQIVND (reference sequence). This CDR3 has 14 residues. Trimming pared 4 bases from V and 0 bases from J, leaving 6 bases between. Using reference TRBV19 and TRBJ1-4 for the parts outside the CDR3, the full variable domain is DGGITQSPKYLFRKEGQNVTLSCEQNLNHDAMYWYRQDPGQGLRLIYYSQIVNDFQKGDIAEGYSVSREKKESFPLTVTSAQKNPTAFYLCASSTSATNEKLFFGSGTQLSVL.

V usage is TRBV5-1 and J usage is TRBJ2-7; D is unclear. CDR3 length equals 14 residues. In germline, CDR1 is SGHRS, CDR2 YFSETQ. Trimming left V 0 bases short and J 0 bases short, with 7 bases between. CDR3 in amino acids: CASSLVQDSYEQYF. The CDR3 coding sequence is TGCGCCAGCAGCTTGGTTCAAGACTCCTACGAGCAGTACTTC.

The chain couples TRBV25-1 to TRBJ2-1; D not certain. Per the germline V gene, CDR1 is MGHDK and CDR2 is SYGVNS. CDR3 length: 12 residues. V lost 5 bases, J lost 16 bases, and 18 bases lay in between. DNA for the CDR3: TGTGCCAGCAGTACTTCCAAGTTTTCACCTTTCTTC. Protein sequence: CASSTSKFSPFF.

J is TRBJ1-5 and V is TRBV6-1, with D perhaps matching TRBD1 (5 bases). This CDR3 region has 15 residues. The germline gives CDR1 MNHNS, CDR2 SASEGT. The germline V and J ends were trimmed by 6 bases and 3 bases, with 15 bases remaining between them. CDR3 coding DNA: TGTGCCAGCAGCCCCGCGGGGCGGATCAATCAGCCCCAGCATTTT. This gives the protein CASSPAGRINQPQHF.

The V and J genes are TRBV2 and TRBJ2-1, with 11 bases fitting TRBD2. CDR3 length: 15 residues. With 3 bases clipped from V and 2 bases from J, the junction kept 0 bases outside the gene matches. Germline assignment: CDR1 SNHLY and CDR2 FYNNEI. Here the CDR3 DNA reads TGTGCCAGCAGTGAGACTAGCGGGACCTACAATGAGCAGTTCTTC. It specifies CASSETSGTYNEQFF.

CDR3 region: CASSVASNTGELFF. CDR3 nucleotides: TGCGCCAGCAGTGTGGCGTCGAACACCGGGGAGCTGTTTTTT. V is TRBV10-2 and J is TRBJ2-2, with unresolved D. The V end lost 4 bases, the J end lost 0 bases, and 6 bases lay between the germline ends. The germline V gene encodes CDR1 WSHSY and CDR2 SAAADI. The CDR3 totals 14 residues.

This clone was counted a few times. The chain recombines TRBV6-1 with TRBJ2-4; D may be TRBD1 (5 bases). In germline, CDR1 is MNHNS, CDR2 SASEGT. The ends were cut back, 6 bases at V and 7 bases at J, with 7 bases in the middle. The CDR3 is 11 amino acids. CDR3 sequence reads: CASRGRNIQYF. CDR3 sequence (DNA): TGTGCCAGCAGGGGGCGCAACATTCAGTACTTC.

This rearrangement joins TRBV11-2 to TRBJ1-4; D gene unclear. The CDR3 extends over 16 amino acids. Per germline, CDR1 SGHAT and CDR2 FQNNGV. V lost 2 bases, J lost 10 bases, and 20 bases lay in between. In DNA form, the CDR3 reads TGTGCCAGCAGCTTAATCGGACCACGGGCACGCACAAAACTGTTTTTT. Residues: CASSLIGPRARTKLFF.

The chain links TRBV7-8 to TRBJ2-7; TRBD1 agrees at 11 bases. Germline trimming cut 2 bases from V and 5 bases from J; bases unmatched to any gene: 8. The germline CDR1 and CDR2 sequences are SGHVS and FQNEAQ. The CDR3 is 16 residues long. The CDR3 region has the DNA TGTGCCAGCAGCTTATCACCGGGACAGGGGGTCCACGAGCAGTACTTC. Residues: CASSLSPGQGVHEQYF.

The CDR3 DNA reads TGTGCCAGTAGTATCGGACAGGGGTCAACTAATGAAAAACTGTTTTTT. As protein: CASSIGQGSTNEKLFF. The chain is built from TRBV19 and TRBJ1-4; TRBD1 agrees at 9 bases. Germline V gives CDR1 LNHDA, CDR2 SQIVND (reference sequence). V dropped 3 bases and J dropped 0; count of bases not matched to a gene: 2. CDR3 size: 16 residues.

The rearrangement links TRBV6-5 to TRBJ1-1; D not resolved. V was pared by 5 bases and J by 10 bases, with 8 bases between. The germline CDR1 and CDR2 sequences are MNHEY and SVGAGI. This CDR3 is 10 amino acids long. The chain's CDR3 is CASSRDVAFF. In DNA, the CDR3 is TGTGCCAGCAGTCGGGATGTAGCTTTCTTT.

The rearrangement links TRBV5-1 to TRBJ2-7; the D gene could be TRBD1 or TRBD2 (5 bases each). CDR3 length: 13 amino acids. Trimming took 0 bases from V and 6 from J, leaving 10 bases between them. Looked up from germline, CDR1 is SGHRS and CDR2 is YFSETQ. CDR3 in amino acids: CASSLGDDREQYF. For the CDR3, the DNA is TGCGCCAGCAGCTTGGGGGACGACCGCGAGCAGTACTTC.